This T cell receptor (beta chain) is from a study of STAT5B mutations in CD4+ large granular lymphocyte leukemia. Sequenced by immunoSEQ multiplex PCR; TCRdb stores in-frame clones only, minus some. This repertoire shows about 50,000 clones, around 81% found once; its top ten account for approximately 0.4%. The CDR3 is made up of 15 amino acids. V lost 0 bases to trimming and J lost 2 bases, with 11 bases between them. The germline V gene encodes CDR1 MNHEY and CDR2 SVGAGI. The clonotype originates from a human donor in good health. The chain links TRBV6-5 to TRBJ2-7; D remains ambiguous. The sequencing sample was made of CD4+ T cells from blood buffy coats. The CDR3 nucleotides are TGTGCCAGCAGTTACTCGCACAGTGTCACCTACGAGCAGTACTTC. Its translation is CASSYSHSVTYEQYF.